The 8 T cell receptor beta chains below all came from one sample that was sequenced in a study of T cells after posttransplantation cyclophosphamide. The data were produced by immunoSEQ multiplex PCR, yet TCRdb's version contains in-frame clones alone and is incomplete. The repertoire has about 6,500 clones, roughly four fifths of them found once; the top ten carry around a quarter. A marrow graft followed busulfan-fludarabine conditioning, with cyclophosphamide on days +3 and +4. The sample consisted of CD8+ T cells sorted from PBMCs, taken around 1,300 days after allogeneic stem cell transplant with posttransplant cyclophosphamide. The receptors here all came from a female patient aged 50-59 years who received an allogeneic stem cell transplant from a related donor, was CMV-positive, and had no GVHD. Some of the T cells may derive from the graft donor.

This CDR3 is CASSFGGGSFEQYF. The CDR3 nucleotides are TGTGCCAGCAGTTTTGGGGGAGGGAGTTTCGAGCAGTACTTC. This chain links TRBV27 with TRBJ2-7, with 7 bases aligning to TRBD2. The CDR3 length is 14 residues. J lost 6 bases, V lost 3 bases, and 8 bases had no gene match. The V gene's germline CDR1 is MNHEY and CDR2 SMNVEV (reference sequence).

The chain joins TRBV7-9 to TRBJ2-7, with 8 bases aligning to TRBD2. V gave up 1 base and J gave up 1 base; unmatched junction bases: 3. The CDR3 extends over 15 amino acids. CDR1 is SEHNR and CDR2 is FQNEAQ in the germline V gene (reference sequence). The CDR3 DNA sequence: TGTGCCAGCAGCTTAGGTGGCGGGAGGTCCTACGAGCAGTACTTC. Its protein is CASSLGGGRSYEQYF.

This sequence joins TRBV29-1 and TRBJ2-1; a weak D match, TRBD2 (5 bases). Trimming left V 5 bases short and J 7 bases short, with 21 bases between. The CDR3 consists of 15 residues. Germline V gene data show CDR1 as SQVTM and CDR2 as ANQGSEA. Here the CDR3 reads CSVLGEGGPTNEQFF. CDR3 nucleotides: TGCAGCGTTCTGGGCGAGGGCGGACCGACAAATGAGCAGTTCTTC.

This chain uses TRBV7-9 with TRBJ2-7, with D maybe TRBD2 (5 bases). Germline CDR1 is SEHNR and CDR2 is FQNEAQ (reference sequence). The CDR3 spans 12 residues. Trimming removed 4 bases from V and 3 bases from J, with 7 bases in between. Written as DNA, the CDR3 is TGTGCCAGCAGCTCCGGGGTCTACGAGCAGTACTTC. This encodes CASSSGVYEQYF.

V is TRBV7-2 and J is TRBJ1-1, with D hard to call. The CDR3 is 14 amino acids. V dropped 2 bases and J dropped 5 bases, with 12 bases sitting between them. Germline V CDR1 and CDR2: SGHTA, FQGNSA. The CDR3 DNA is TGTGCCAGCAGCTTATTAAACAGTTTGACTGAAGCTTTCTTT. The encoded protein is CASSLLNSLTEAFF.

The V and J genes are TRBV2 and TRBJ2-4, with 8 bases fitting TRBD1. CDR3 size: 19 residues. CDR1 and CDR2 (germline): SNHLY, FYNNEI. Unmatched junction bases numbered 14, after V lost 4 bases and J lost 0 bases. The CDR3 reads CASSAYRTGYSRAKNIQYF. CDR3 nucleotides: TGTGCCAGCAGTGCGTATAGGACAGGGTATTCTCGAGCCAAAAACATTCAGTACTTC.

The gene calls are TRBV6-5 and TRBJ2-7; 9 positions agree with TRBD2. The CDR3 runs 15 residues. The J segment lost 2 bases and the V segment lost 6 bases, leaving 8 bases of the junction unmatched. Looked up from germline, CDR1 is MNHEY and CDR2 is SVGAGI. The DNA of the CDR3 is TGTGCCAGCAGAGCCGGACTAGCGCCAACCTACGAGCAGTACTTC. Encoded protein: CASRAGLAPTYEQYF.

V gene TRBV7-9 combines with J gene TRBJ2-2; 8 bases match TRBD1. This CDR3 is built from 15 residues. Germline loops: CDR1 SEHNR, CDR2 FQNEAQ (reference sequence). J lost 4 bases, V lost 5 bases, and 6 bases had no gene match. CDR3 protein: CASSPKTGATGELFF. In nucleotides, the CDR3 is TGTGCCAGCAGCCCCAAGACAGGGGCCACCGGGGAGCTGTTTTTT. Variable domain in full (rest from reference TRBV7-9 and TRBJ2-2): DTGVSQNPRHKITKRGQNVTFRCDPISEHNRLYWYRQTLGQGPEFLTYFQNEAQLEKSRLLSDRFSAERPKGSFSTLEIQRTEQGDSAMYLCASSPKTGATGELFFGEGSRLTVL.